This T cell receptor beta chain originates from a study of shared clonotypes between healthy human individuals (dated by TCRdb to 2020 to 2022). General notes on the study: The cohort included a few men and a couple of women between 18 and 49 years of age. Libraries were prepared and TCR repertoires were sequenced by different laboratories using diverse techniques, in order to increase sequencing depth and limit assay-specific biases. The study deeply sequenced blood TCR repertoires of five healthy adults to estimate repertoire size and the extent of clonotype sharing between individuals. For each donor, three plates each were used for CD4 naive and CD4 memory, two plates were used for CD8 naive, and one plate was used for CD8 memory. Each donor's leukapheresis produced roughly between roughly 0.85 and 9.5 billion PBMCs.

Using the deep immunoSEQ assay, multiplex PCR amplified TCR CDR3 regions from genomic DNA. Genomic DNA extracted from each cell subset was distributed evenly over all wells of several immunoSEQ 96-well plates, and each plate served as one replicate. Each replicate PCR for sorted subsets received around 210 ng genomic DNA, equal to about 30,000 T cell genomes. Purified libraries were measured with a Qubit 3.0 fluorometer, size-checked on a Bioanalyzer 2100, and measured again with the KAPA Library Quantification kit. A separate single-read 150-cycle Illumina NextSeq 550 flow cell was used to sequence each immunoSEQ 96-well plate. For the original study's pipeline: Because the immunoSEQ output included only junctional sequences and no quality scores, the filtering could not be the same as the filtering used for full-length reads. Sequences were annotated with PyIR, a Python wrapper for IgBLAST v1.9, and V/J genes and CDR3 were assigned using IMGT germline references. Any read was removed if the V/J assignment was weak (E-value above 1e-6), the CDR3 was missing, or the read contained stop codons, out-of-frame junctions, or ambiguous translated residues. V3J clonotypes were defined as sequences sharing an identical inferred V gene, J gene, and CDR3 amino acid sequence. To compute the percentage overlap between repertoires, the number of shared unique clonotypes was divided by the size of the smaller repertoire. RTK rarefaction, the Chao1 estimator, and Recon v2.1 estimates of unobserved clonotypes were used to assess repertoire richness. Generation probabilities for all TCRbeta clonotypes obtained by the gDNA method from a handful of donors were computed using OLGA. TCRdb took this table from immuneACCESS and kept in-frame rearrangements with V and J called. Such tables lack part of the clones; where checked against another copy, unresolved V genes explain under half of the gap, and the rest is unexplained. That table is the source of V, J and clone size, and D and trimming were worked out from the DNA. This sample gives approximately 940,000 clones in total; 76% of them show up just once. The ten largest clones add up to approximately 1.5% of the sample.

The donors were healthy, HIV-negative adults who had no recently reported acute infections or vaccinations. Only Caucasian adults living in Nashville, Tennessee, USA were represented among the donors. CD4+ T cells were enriched by magnetic negative selection; naive cells were then positively selected on CD45RA, and the negative fraction formed the memory subset. Blood was obtained by leukapheresis, after which PBMCs were separated by Ficoll-Histopaque density gradient centrifugation and cryopreserved in liquid nitrogen vapor phase. Analytical flow cytometry was used to check the purity and quantity of each magnetically sorted T cell population. Each sorted fraction had its genomic DNA isolated and then quantified by UV absorbance on a Nanodrop 2000c. On this clone: The specificity of this receptor is unknown. No base-level quality is on record; no much larger clone is a single base apart.

Broader findings and caveats from the paper: Because the study included a small number of donors, the genetic and exposure-history diversity represented was limited. Sampling was restricted to blood, and TCR repertoires in tissues likely differ from the TCR repertoires found in blood. When a few donors were compared, the shared fraction of clonotypes was roughly 4.8% for naive CD4, approximately 3.5% for naive CD8, 2% to 2.5% for memory CD4, and 0.35% to 0.4% for memory CD8. Based on pairwise subsampling, the degree of clonotype sharing among donors was expected to be affected by sequencing depth. Estimated clonotype richness was generally larger for naive than for memory subsets. Compared with non-shared clonotypes, the clonotypes found in all four sorted-subset donors had higher generation probabilities. Even with the large sequencing depth, rarefaction of the sorted-subset datasets indicated that sequencing was incomplete.

The clonotype originates from a man between 18 and 35 years old in good health. Sequenced material: memory CD4+ T cells sorted from blood. The sample's cell subset or site label, decoded: CD45RA-negative fraction.

The CDR3 loop reads CAISLQGLEVNEQFF. The bases are TGTGCCATCAGTTTACAGGGATTAGAAGTCAATGAGCAGTTCTTC. The chain is assembled from TRBV10-3 and TRBJ2-1, with TRBD1 as a weak D call on 6 bases. Its CDR3 holds 15 amino acids, cysteine through phenylalanine. Of the read, only the CDR3 DNA is kept; its 45 bases are in frame from base 1. Trimming removed 5 bases from V and 6 bases from J, leaving 17 bases between the germline ends. CDR1 and CDR2 were assigned from the germline V gene as ENHRY and SYGVKD.